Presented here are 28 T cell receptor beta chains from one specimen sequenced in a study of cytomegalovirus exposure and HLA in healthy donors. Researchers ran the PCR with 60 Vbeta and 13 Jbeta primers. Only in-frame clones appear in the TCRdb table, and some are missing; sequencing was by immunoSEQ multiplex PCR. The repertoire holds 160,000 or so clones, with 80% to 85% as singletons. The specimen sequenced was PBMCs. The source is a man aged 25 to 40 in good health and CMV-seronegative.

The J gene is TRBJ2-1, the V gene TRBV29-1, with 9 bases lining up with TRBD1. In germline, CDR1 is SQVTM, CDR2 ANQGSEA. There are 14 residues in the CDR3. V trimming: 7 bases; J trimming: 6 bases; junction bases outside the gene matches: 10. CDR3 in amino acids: CSALGGTGINEQFF. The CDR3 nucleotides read TGCAGCGCCTTAGGGGGGACAGGGATCAATGAGCAGTTCTTC.

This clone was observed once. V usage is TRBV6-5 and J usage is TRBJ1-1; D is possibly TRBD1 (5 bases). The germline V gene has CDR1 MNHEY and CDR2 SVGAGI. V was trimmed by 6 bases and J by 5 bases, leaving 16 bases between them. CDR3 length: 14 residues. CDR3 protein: CASRRSGAGTEAFF. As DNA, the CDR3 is TGTGCCAGCAGAAGGAGCGGGGCGGGGACTGAAGCTTTCTTT.

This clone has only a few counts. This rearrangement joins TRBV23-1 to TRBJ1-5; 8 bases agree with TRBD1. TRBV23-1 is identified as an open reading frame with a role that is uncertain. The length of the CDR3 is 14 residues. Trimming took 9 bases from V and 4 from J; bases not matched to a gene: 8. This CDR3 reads CASNRGAFNQPQHF. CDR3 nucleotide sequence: TGCGCCAGTAACAGGGGGGCATTTAATCAGCCCCAGCATTTT.

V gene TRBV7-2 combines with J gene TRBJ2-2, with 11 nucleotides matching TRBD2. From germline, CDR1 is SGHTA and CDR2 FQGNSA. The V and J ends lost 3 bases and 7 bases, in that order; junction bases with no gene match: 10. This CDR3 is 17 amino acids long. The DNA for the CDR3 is TGTGCCAGCAGCTTGCGGGGGCTAGCGGGAGGAAACGGGGAGCTGTTTTTT. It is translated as CASSLRGLAGGNGELFF.

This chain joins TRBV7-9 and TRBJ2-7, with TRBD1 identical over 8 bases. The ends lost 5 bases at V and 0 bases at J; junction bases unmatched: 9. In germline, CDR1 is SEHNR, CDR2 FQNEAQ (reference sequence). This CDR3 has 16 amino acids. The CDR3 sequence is CASSQTGGLFSYEQYF. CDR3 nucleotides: TGTGCCAGCAGCCAAACAGGGGGTTTATTCTCCTACGAGCAGTACTTC.

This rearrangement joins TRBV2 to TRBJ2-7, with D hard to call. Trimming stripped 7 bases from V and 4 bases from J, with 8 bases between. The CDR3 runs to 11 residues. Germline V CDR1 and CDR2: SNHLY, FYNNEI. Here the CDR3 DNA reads TGTGCCAGCACGACTTTATACGAGCAGTACTTC. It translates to CASTTLYEQYF.

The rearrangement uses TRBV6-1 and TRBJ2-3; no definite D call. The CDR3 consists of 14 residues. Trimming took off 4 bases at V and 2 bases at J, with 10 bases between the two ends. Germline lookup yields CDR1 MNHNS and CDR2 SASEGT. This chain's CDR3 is CASSVRTDTDTQYF. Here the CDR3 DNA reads TGTGCCAGCAGTGTACGTACAGACACAGATACGCAGTATTTT.

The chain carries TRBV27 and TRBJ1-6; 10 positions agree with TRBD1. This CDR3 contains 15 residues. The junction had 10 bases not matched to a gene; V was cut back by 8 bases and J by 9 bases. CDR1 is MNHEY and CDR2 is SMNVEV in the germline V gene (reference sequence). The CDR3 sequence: CASAHDRGPVSPLHF. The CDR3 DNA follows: TGTGCCAGCGCGCACGACAGGGGGCCGGTTTCACCCCTCCACTTT.

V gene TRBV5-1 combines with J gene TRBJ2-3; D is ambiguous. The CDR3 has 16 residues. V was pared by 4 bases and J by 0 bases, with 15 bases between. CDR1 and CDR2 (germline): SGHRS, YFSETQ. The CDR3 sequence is CASSTRVGTSTDTQYF. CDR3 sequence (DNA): TGCGCCAGCAGCACCCGGGTAGGCACTAGCACAGATACGCAGTATTTT. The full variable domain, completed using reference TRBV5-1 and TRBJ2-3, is KAGVTQTPRYLIKTRGQQVTLSCSPISGHRSVSWYQQTPGQGLQFLFEYFSETQRNKGNFPGRFSGRQFSNSRSEMNVSTLELGDSALYLCASSTRVGTSTDTQYFGPGTRLTVL.

The CDR3 DNA reads as TGTGCCAGCAGCCAAGCGGGGGCCGGCTCCCCGGTTGTGTCCGGGGAGCTGTTTTTT. It codes for CASSQAGAGSPVVSGELFF. The chain is built from TRBV5-6 and TRBJ2-2, with 8 bases fitting TRBD2. The CDR3 totals 19 residues. Germline V gene lookup returns CDR1 SGHDT and CDR2 YYEEEE. The V and J ends lost 4 bases and 6 bases, in that order; junction bases with no gene match: 20.

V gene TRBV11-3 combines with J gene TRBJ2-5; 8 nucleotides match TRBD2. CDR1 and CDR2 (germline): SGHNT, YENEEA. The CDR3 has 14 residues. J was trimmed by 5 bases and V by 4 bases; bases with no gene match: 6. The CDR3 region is CASSSRAGDETQYF. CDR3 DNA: TGTGCCAGCAGCTCCCGAGCGGGGGATGAGACCCAGTACTTC.

CDR3 residues: CASGSTRIGTGGGYTF. CDR3 DNA: TGTGCTAGTGGTTCGACCCGCATTGGGACAGGGGGGGGCTACACCTTC. This chain joins TRBV12-5 and TRBJ1-2, with 11 positions matching TRBD1. Trimming removed 4 bases from V and 8 bases from J; junction bases left unmatched: 12. This CDR3 has 16 residues. Germline CDR1 is LGHNT and CDR2 is FRNRAP.

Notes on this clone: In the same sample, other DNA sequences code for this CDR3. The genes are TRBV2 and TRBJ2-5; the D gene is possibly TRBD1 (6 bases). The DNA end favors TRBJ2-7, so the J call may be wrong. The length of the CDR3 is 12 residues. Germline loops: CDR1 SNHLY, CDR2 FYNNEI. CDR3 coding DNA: TGTGCCAGCAGTGACAGGGGATACGAGCAGTACTTC. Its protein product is CASSDRGYEQYF.

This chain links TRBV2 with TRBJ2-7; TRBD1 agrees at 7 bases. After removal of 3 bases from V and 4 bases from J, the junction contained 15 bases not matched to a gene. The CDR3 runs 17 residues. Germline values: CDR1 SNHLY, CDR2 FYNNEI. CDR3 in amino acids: CASSERQGRRIGYEQYF. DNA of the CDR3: TGTGCCAGCAGTGAGAGACAGGGCAGGAGGATCGGATACGAGCAGTACTTC.

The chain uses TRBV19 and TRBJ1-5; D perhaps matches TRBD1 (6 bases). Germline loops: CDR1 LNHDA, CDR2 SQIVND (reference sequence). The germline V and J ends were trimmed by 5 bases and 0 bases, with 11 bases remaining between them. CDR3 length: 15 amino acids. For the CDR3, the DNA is TGTGCCAGTAGTGCCAGGGGTTATAGCAATCAGCCCCAGCATTTT. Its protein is CASSARGYSNQPQHF.

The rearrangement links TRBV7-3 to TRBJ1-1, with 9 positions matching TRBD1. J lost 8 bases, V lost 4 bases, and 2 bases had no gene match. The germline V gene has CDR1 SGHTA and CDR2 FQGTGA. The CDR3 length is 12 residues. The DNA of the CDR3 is TGTGCCAGCAGCTACGGACAGGGGGAAGCTTTCTTT. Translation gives CASSYGQGEAFF.

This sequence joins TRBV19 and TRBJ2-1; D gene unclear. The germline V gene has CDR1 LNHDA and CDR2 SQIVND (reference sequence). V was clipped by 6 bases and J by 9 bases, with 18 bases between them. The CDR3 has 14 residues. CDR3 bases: TGTGCCAGTAGCCACCCCCAATTGGCCGTTGAGCAGTTCTTC. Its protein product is CASSHPQLAVEQFF. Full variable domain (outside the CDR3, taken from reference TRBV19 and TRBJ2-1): DGGITQSPKYLFRKEGQNVTLSCEQNLNHDAMYWYRQDPGQGLRLIYYSQIVNDFQKGDIAEGYSVSREKKESFPLTVTSAQKNPTAFYLCASSHPQLAVEQFFGPGTRLTVL.

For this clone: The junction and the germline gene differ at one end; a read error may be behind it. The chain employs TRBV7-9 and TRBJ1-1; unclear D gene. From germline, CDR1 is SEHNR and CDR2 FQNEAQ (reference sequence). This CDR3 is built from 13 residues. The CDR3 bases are TGTGCCAGCAGCTTAGAGGGAGGCGGAGCAGAGTCTTTT. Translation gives CASSLEGGGAESF.

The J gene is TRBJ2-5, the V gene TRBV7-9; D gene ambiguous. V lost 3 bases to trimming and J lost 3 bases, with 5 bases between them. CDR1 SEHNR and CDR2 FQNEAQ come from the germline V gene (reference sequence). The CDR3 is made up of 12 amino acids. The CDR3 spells CASSFLEETQYF. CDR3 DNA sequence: TGTGCCAGCAGCTTCCTAGAAGAGACCCAGTACTTC. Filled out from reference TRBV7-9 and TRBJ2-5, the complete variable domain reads DTGVSQNPRHKITKRGQNVTFRCDPISEHNRLYWYRQTLGQGPEFLTYFQNEAQLEKSRLLSDRFSAERPKGSFSTLEIQRTEQGDSAMYLCASSFLEETQYFGPGTRLLVL.

The CDR3 here is CASSSTSGSVRETQYF. CDR3 nucleotide sequence: TGCGCCAGCAGCAGTACTAGCGGGAGTGTCCGAGAGACCCAGTACTTC. The rearrangement links TRBV5-1 to TRBJ2-5; 11 positions match TRBD2. Unmatched junction bases numbered 9, after V lost 4 bases and J lost 4 bases. This CDR3 has 16 residues. Germline V lookup: CDR1 SGHRS, CDR2 YFSETQ.

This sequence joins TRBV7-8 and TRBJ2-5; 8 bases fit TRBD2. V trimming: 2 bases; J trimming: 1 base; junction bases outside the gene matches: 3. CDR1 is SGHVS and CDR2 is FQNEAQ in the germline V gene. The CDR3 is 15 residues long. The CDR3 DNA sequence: TGTGCCAGCAGCTTATTAGCGGGGCCCCAAGAGACCCAGTACTTC. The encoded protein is CASSLLAGPQETQYF. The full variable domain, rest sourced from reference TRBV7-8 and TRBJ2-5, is GAGVSQSPRYKVAKRGQDVALRCDPISGHVSLFWYQQALGQGPEFLTYFQNEAQLDKSGLPSDRFFAERPEGSVSTLKIQRTQQEDSAVYLCASSLLAGPQETQYFGPGTRLLVL.

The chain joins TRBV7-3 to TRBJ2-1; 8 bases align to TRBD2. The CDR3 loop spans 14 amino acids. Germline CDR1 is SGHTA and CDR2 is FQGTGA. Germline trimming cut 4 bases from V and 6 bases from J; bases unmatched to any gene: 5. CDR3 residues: CASSSGTSSNEQFF. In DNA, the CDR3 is TGTGCCAGCAGCTCCGGGACTAGTTCCAATGAGCAGTTCTTC.

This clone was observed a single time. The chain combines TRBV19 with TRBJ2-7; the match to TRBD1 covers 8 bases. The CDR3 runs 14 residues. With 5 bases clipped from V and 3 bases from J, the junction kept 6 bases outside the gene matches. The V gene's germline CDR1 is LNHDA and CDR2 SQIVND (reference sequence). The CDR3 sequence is CASSSRGQVYEQYF. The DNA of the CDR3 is TGTGCCAGTAGTTCCAGGGGGCAGGTCTACGAGCAGTACTTC.

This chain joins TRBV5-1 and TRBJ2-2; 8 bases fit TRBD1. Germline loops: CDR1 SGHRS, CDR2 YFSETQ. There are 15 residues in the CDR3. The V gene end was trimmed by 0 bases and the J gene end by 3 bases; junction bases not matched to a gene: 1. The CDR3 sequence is CASSLDRGDTGELFF. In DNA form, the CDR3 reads TGCGCCAGCAGCTTGGACAGGGGGGACACCGGGGAGCTGTTTTTT.

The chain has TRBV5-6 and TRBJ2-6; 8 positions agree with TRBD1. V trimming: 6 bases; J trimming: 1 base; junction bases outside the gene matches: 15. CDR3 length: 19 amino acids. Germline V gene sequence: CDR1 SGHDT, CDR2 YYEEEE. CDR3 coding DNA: TGTGCCAGCAAACATCTCCGGGACAGGACGTTATCTGGGGCCAACGTCCTGACTTTC. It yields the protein CASKHLRDRTLSGANVLTF.

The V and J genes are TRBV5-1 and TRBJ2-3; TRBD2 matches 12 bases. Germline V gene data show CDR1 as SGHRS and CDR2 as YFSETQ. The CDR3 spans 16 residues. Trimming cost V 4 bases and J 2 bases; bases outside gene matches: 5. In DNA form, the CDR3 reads TGCGCCAGCAGCGATCTAGCGGGAGGGCTCACAGATACGCAGTATTTT. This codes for CASSDLAGGLTDTQYF.

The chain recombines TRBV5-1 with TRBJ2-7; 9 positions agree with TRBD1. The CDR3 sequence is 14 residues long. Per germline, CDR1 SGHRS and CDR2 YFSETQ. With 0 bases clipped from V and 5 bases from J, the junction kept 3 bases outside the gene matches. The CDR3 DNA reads TGCGCCAGCAGCTTGGGGGACAGGGTAAACGAGCAGTACTTC. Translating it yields CASSLGDRVNEQYF.

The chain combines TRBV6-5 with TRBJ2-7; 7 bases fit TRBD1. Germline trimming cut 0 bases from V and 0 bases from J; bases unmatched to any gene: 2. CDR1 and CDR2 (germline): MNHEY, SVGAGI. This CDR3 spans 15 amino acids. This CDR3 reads CASSYSGTASYEQYF. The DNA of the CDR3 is TGTGCCAGCAGTTACTCAGGGACAGCCTCCTACGAGCAGTACTTC.